This T cell receptor (beta chain) was documented in a study of lymphopenia after photon versus proton radiotherapy. Here immunoSEQ multiplex PCR was the method, and the copy in TCRdb shows in-frame clones only, minus some. The sample lists some 30,000 clones, approximately 80% occurring once. The germline CDR1 and CDR2 sequences are SGHTA and FQGNSA. The CDR3 covers 12 residues. Trimming removed 3 bases at V and 3 bases at J, with 6 bases between. A remark on this clone: Its antigen remains unidentified.

The study, taken as a whole, reports: Post-nadir diversity loss with photons came from oligoclonal expansion, particularly CD8+ Temra cells. A bigger post-nadir fall in TCR diversity correlated inversely with survival time in deceased patients. Relative stability marked proton patients; photon patients lost diversity and naive cells. Better survival with proton therapy was suggested as possible, not demonstrated.

The clonotype was recovered from a woman in her 70s with pancreatic cancer. Sample: peripheral blood, taken from a patient treated with proton-based radiotherapy. This chain joins TRBV7-2 and TRBJ2-7, with D hard to call. The CDR3 protein is CASSFWDYEQYF. The CDR3 DNA is TGTGCCAGCAGCTTCTGGGACTACGAGCAGTACTTC.